What follows describes a single TCR beta chain. What it binds is not known. Germline CDR1 SEHNR, CDR2 FQNEAQ (reference sequence). The CDR3 runs 15 residues. V lost 1 base, J lost 2 bases, and 9 bases lay in between. On cycle 4 day 1 and cycle 7 day 1, as well as at baseline, blood was sampled. TCRdb's copy holds only in-frame clones and misses some; the assay was immunoSEQ multiplex PCR. The sample lists around 15,000 clones; roughly four fifths were seen once. This entry comes from a study of OX40 agonist ivuxolimab in advanced cancers. For the study at large: Males comprised about 84% of the group, whose mean age was approximately 61 years (range about 20 to 79).

Study-wide results and caveats: Expanded clones were, on average, more numerous among CD8+ T cells than CD4+.

The sequence came from an adult with an advanced solid tumor such as melanoma, head and neck, liver or kidney cancer. Sequencing was performed on CD4+ or CD8+ T cells sorted from blood, taken in a trial of the OX40 agonist ivuxolimab. The chain recombines TRBV7-9 with TRBJ2-1; TRBD2 is a possible D gene (6 bases). The CDR3 loop reads CASSLVGGTYNEQFF. For the CDR3, the DNA is TGTGCCAGCAGCTTAGTCGGGGGTACCTACAATGAGCAGTTCTTC.